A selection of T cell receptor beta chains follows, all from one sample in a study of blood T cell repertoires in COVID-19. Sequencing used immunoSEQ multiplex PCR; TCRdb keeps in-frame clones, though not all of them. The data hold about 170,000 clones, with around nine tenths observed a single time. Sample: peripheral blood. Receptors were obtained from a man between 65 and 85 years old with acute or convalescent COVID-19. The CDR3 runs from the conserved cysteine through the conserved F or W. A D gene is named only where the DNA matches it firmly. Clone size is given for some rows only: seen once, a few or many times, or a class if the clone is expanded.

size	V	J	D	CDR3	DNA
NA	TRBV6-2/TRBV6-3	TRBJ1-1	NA	CASSYMVSTEAFF	TGTGCCAGCAGTTACATGGTGAGCACTGAAGCTTTCTTT
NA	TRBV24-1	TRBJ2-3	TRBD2	CATSDRDSGGYPDTQYF	TGTGCCACCAGTGACCGAGACTCCGGGGGGTACCCAGATACGCAGTATTTT
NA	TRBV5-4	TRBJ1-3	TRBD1	CASSSGTDRSGNTIYF	TGTGCCAGCAGCTCGGGGACAGACCGCTCTGGAAACACCATATATTTT
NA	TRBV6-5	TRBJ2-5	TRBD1	CASLYRDRRGETQYF	TGTGCCAGCCTGTACCGGGACAGGAGGGGAGAGACCCAGTACTTC
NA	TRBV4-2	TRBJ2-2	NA	CASSQGGDTGELFF	TGTGCCAGCAGCCAAGGGGGGGACACCGGGGAGCTGTTTTTT
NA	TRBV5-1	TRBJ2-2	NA	CASNRETNTGELFF	TGCGCCAGTAACCGGGAGACGAACACCGGGGAGCTGTTTTTT
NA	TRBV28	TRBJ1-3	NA	CASSNNREGTGNTIYF	TGTGCCAGCAGTAACAACAGGGAGGGTACTGGAAACACCATATATTTT
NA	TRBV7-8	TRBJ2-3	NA	CASSSQSGLGTQYF	TGTGCCAGCAGCTCACAGAGCGGCTTAGGTACGCAGTATTTT
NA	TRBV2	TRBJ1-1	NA	CASSEEGWTEAFF	TGTGCCAGCAGTGAAGAGGGGTGGACTGAAGCTTTCTTT
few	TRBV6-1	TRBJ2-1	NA	CASSEVAQGGQFF	TGTGCCAGCAGTGAAGTGGCCCAAGGGGGGCAGTTCTTC
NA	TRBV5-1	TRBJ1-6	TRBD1	CASSLGTGAGSPLHF	TGCGCCAGCAGCTTGGGGACAGGAGCTGGTTCACCCCTCCACTTT
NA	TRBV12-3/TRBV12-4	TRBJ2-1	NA	CASTPGGYNEQFF	TGTGCCAGCACTCCCGGGGGTTATAATGAGCAGTTCTTC
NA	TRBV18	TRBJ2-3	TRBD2	CASSPWGGLAGEDTDTQYF	TGTGCCAGCTCACCCTGGGGGGGACTAGCGGGAGAAGACACAGATACGCAGTATTTT
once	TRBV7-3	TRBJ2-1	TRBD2	CASSLNGGTLAGVDNEQFF	TGTGCCAGCAGCTTAAACGGGGGCACCCTAGCGGGAGTCGACAATGAGCAGTTCTTC
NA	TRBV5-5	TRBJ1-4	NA	CASSLGPWGEVEKLFF	TGTGCCAGCAGCTTGGGGCCCTGGGGAGAGGTCGAAAAACTGTTTTTT
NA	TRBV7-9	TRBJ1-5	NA	CASSPGRWPDSNQPQHF	TGTGCCAGCAGCCCAGGGAGGTGGCCTGATAGCAATCAGCCCCAGCATTTT
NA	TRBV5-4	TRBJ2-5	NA	CASSSYSGQETQYF	TGTGCCAGCAGCTCGTATTCAGGTCAAGAGACCCAGTACTTC
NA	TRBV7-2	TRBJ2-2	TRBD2	CASSQGLAGAGELFF	TGTGCCAGCAGTCAAGGACTAGCCGGGGCCGGGGAGCTGTTTTTT
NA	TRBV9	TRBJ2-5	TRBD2	CASSPGTSGGFQETQYF	TGTGCCAGCAGCCCCGGGACTAGCGGGGGGTTCCAAGAGACCCAGTACTTC
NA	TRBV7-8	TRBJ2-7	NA	CASSFEVPNYEQYF	TGTGCCAGCAGCTTCGAGGTGCCTAACTACGAGCAGTACTTC
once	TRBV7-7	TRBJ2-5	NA	CASSPRQALVETQYF	TGTGCCAGCAGCCCTCGACAGGCCCTGGTGGAGACCCAGTACTTC
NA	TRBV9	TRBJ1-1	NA	CASSVDSGLNTEAFF	TGTGCCAGCAGCGTAGATTCAGGATTAAACACTGAAGCTTTCTTT
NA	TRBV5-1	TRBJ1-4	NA	CASSLGASSDEKLFF	TGCGCCAGCAGCTTGGGGGCCTCCTCAGATGAAAAACTGTTTTTT
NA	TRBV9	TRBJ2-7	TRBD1	CASSGQGAPAYEQYF	TGTGCCAGCAGCGGACAGGGGGCCCCCGCCTACGAGCAGTACTTC
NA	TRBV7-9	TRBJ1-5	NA	CASSLARGQPQHF	TGTGCCAGCAGCTTAGCAAGGGGTCAGCCCCAGCATTTT
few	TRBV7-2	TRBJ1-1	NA	CASSFMRGTEAFF	TGTGCCAGCAGCTTTATGCGAGGCACTGAAGCTTTCTTT
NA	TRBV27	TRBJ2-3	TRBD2	CASSPYSGGTPSTDTQYF	TGTGCCAGCAGTCCCTATAGCGGGGGGACTCCTAGCACAGATACGCAGTATTTT
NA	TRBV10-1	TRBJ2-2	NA	CASSRSGIGELFF	TGCGCCAGCAGTCGCAGCGGAATCGGGGAGCTGTTTTTT
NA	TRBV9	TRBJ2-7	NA	CASSGTVSSYEQYF	TGTGCCAGCAGCGGGACAGTTTCCTCCTACGAGCAGTACTTC
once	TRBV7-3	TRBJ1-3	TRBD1	CASSSTGGGNTIYF	TGTGCCAGCAGCTCCACAGGGGGTGGAAACACCATATATTTT
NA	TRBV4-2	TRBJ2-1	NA	CASSRETAGSFRQNEQFF	TGTGCCAGCAGTCGCGAGACCGCGGGGTCTTTTCGACAAAATGAGCAGTTCTTC
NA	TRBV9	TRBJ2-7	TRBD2	CASSPRGSGSFPYEQYF	TGTGCCAGCAGCCCCCGAGGTAGCGGGAGTTTCCCCTACGAGCAGTACTTC
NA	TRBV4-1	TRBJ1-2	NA	CASSQAGGANYGYTF	TGCGCCAGCAGCCAAGCGGGTGGAGCTAACTATGGCTACACCTTC
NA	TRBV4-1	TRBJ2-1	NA	CASSQDPGGEQFF	TGCGCCAGCAGCCAAGATCCGGGGGGCGAGCAGTTCTTC
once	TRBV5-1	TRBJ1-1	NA	CASSLMDTNTEAFF	TGCGCCAGCAGCTTAATGGACACGAACACTGAAGCTTTCTTT
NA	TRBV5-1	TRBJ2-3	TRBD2	CASSRTSGSPSTDTQYF	TGCGCCAGCAGCCGGACTAGCGGGAGCCCCAGCACAGATACGCAGTATTTT
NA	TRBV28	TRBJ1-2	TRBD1	CASPRRTGIRNYGYTF	TGTGCCAGTCCTCGAAGGACAGGGATACGCAACTATGGCTACACCTTC
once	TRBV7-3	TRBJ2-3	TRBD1	CASSYGQGGATDTQYF	TGTGCCAGCAGCTATGGACAGGGAGGAGCCACAGATACGCAGTATTTT
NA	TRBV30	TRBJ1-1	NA	CARTTPPIAEAFF	TGTGCCCGTACGACACCCCCGATCGCTGAAGCTTTCTTT
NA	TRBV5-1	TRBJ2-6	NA	CASSEGSGANVLTF	TGCGCCAGCAGCGAGGGTTCTGGGGCCAACGTCCTGACTTTC
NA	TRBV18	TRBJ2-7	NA	CASSAGQNYEQYF	TGTGCCAGCTCGGCGGGACAGAACTACGAGCAGTACTTC
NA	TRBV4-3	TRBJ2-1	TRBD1	CASSQLLTGSSYNEQFF	TGCGCCAGCAGCCAGCTCCTGACAGGGAGCTCCTACAATGAGCAGTTCTTC
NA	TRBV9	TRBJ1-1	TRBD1	CASSPWDRVATEAFF	TGTGCCAGCAGCCCTTGGGACAGGGTAGCAACTGAAGCTTTCTTT
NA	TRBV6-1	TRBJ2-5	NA	CASSESWWETQYF	TGTGCCAGCAGTGAAAGCTGGTGGGAGACCCAGTACTTC
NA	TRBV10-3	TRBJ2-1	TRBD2	CAISGGTSGGVNEQFF	TGTGCCATCAGTGGCGGGACTAGCGGGGGGGTTAATGAGCAGTTCTTC
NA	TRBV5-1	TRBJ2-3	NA	CASSLEAPRDTQYF	TGCGCCAGCAGCTTAGAAGCCCCTAGGGATACGCAGTATTTT
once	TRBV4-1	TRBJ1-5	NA	CASSSPGRVQPQHF	TGCGCCAGCAGCTCCCCGGGGAGGGTTCAGCCCCAGCATTTT
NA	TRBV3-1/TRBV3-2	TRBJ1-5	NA	CASSQDRTIGGNSNQPQHF	TGTGCCAGCAGCCAAGATAGAACTATAGGGGGAAATAGCAATCAGCCCCAGCATTTT
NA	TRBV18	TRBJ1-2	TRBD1	CASSPEQGNYGYTF	TGTGCCAGCTCACCGGAACAGGGGAACTATGGCTACACCTTC
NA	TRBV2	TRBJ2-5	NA	CASAGAAETQYF	TGTGCCAGCGCGGGCGCGGCGGAGACCCAGTACTTC
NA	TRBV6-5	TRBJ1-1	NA	CASTRSLANTEAFF	TGTGCCAGCACCCGCTCACTTGCGAACACTGAAGCTTTCTTT
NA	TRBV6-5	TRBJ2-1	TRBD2	CASSYDVGGGGNEQFF	TGTGCCAGCAGTTACGACGTGGGCGGGGGGGGCAATGAGCAGTTCTTC
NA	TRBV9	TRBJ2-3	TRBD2	CASSVGLAGGDTQYF	TGTGCCAGCAGCGTAGGACTAGCGGGAGGAGATACGCAGTATTTT
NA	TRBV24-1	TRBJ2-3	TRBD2	CATSQPWRGEDTQYF	TGTGCCACCAGCCAACCTTGGCGGGGGGAAGATACGCAGTATTTT